This passage covers 20 T cell receptor beta chains from one sample sequenced in a study of identical twins. One entry per CDR3 protein, called by TCRdb with MiXCR from the 5' RACE reads. The sample carries just over 450,000 distinct CDR3 sequences, about 14% recorded once. These same records also appear under a second study, on yellow fever vaccine responses in identical twins.

Sequencing was performed on CD4+ T cells sorted from blood. The receptors originated from a young woman in good health.

The table lists this clonotype with a few counts. The chain carries TRBV6-6 and TRBJ2-1, with 12 bases matching TRBD2. The CDR3 runs 12 residues. CDR1 and CDR2 from the germline V gene are MNHNY and SVGAGI (reference sequence). Unmatched junction bases numbered 6, after V lost 6 bases and J lost 15 bases. The CDR3 DNA sequence: TGTGCCAGCAGCGGACCTAGCGGGAGGGCGTTCTTC. Its protein is CASSGPSGRAFF.

This clonotype turned up a few times. V is TRBV9 and J is TRBJ2-5; D is uncertain. The CDR3 is 15 amino acids. Germline assignment: CDR1 SGDLS and CDR2 YYNGEE. Trimming took 2 bases from V and 0 from J, leaving 11 bases between them. The CDR3 protein is CASSVAVLYQETQYF. CDR3 sequence (DNA): TGTGCCAGCAGCGTTGCGGTACTCTACCAAGAGACCCAGTACTTC.

The chain combines TRBV7-2 with TRBJ2-5, with D possibly being TRBD2 (5 bases). Per the germline V gene, CDR1 is SGHTA and CDR2 is FQGNSA. This CDR3 is built from 13 residues. The ends were cut back, 5 bases at V and 5 bases at J, with 12 bases in the middle. CDR3 region: CASSRAQRETQYF. The CDR3 DNA is TGTGCCAGCAGCCGCGCCCAGCGGGAGACCCAGTACTTC.

This clonotype turned up a few times. The chain recombines TRBV10-3 with TRBJ2-2; D not certain. CDR3 length equals 16 residues. Germline V gene data show CDR1 as ENHRY and CDR2 as SYGVKD. V was pared by 3 bases and J by 3 bases, with 14 bases between. In DNA form, the CDR3 reads TGTGCCATCAGTGATAATGGGCGCCGAGACACCGGGGAGCTGTTTTTT. Its translation is CAISDNGRRDTGELFF.

A few counts support this clonotype. The chain couples TRBV20-1 to TRBJ2-3; D uncertain. Germline CDR1 reads DFQATT; CDR2 reads SNEGSKA (reference sequence). The CDR3 sequence is 13 residues long. The V end lost 5 bases, the J end lost 4 bases, and 13 bases lay between the germline ends. The DNA of the CDR3 is TGCAGTGCTCCCACTTGGGGTGCAGATACGCAGTATTTT. Translating it yields CSAPTWGADTQYF.

This clonotype has ten or more counts. V is TRBV5-1 and J is TRBJ2-7, with D possibly TRBD2 on 6 matching bases. V lost 1 base and J lost 5, with 7 bases in between. Germline lookup yields CDR1 SGHRS and CDR2 YFSETQ. The CDR3 totals 12 residues. CDR3 residues: CASSLPGDEQYF. The CDR3 nucleotides are TGCGCCAGCAGCTTGCCGGGGGACGAGCAGTACTTC.

The rearrangement uses TRBV7-3 and TRBJ2-1; the match to TRBD2 covers 14 bases. V was clipped by 8 bases and J by 5 bases; unmatched bases: 2. In germline, CDR1 is SGHTA, CDR2 FQGTGA. The CDR3 spans 14 residues. CDR3 in DNA: TGTGCCAGCTCGACTAGCGGGGGGGACAATGAGCAGTTCTTC. It specifies CASSTSGGDNEQFF.

Concerning this clonotype: An end of the junction does not agree with germline; a read error may underlie this. The V and J genes are TRBV20-1 and TRBJ2-7; perhaps TRBD1 as D (6 bases). The CDR3 length is 12 residues. Germline CDR1 is DFQATT and CDR2 is SNEGSKA (reference sequence). The CDR3 nucleotides read TGCAGTGCCCTCCGGGACACTCAAGAGGGGGACTTC. Its protein is CSALRDTQEGDF.

In its sample, this clonotype was seen a few times. The CDR3 loop reads CATSRSGVSYNEQFF. CDR3 sequence (DNA): TGTGCCACCAGTAGGAGCGGGGTCTCCTACAATGAGCAGTTCTTC. This rearrangement joins TRBV15 to TRBJ2-1; 7 positions agree with TRBD2. Germline CDR1 LNHNV, CDR2 YYDKDF (reference sequence). This CDR3 has 15 residues. After removal of 6 bases from V and 0 bases from J, the junction contained 5 bases not matched to a gene. The full variable domain, completed using reference TRBV15 and TRBJ2-1, is DAMVIQNPRYQVTQFGKPVTLSCSQTLNHNVMYWYQQKSSQAPKLLFHYYDKDFNNEADTPDNFQSRRPNTSFCFLDIRSPGLGDTAMYLCATSRSGVSYNEQFFGPGTRLTVL.

The gene calls are TRBV20-1 and TRBJ2-5; D gene unclear. The CDR3 contains 13 residues. V was cut by 1 base and J by 0 bases, with 6 bases left in between. Per germline, CDR1 DFQATT and CDR2 SNEGSKA (reference sequence). The CDR3 sequence: CSARGGHQETQYF. The DNA of the CDR3 is TGCAGTGCTAGAGGCGGACACCAAGAGACCCAGTACTTC.

This sequence joins TRBV2 and TRBJ2-1, with TRBD2 identical over 9 bases. With 2 bases clipped from V and 2 bases from J, the junction kept 7 bases outside the gene matches. There are 17 residues in the CDR3. Germline loops: CDR1 SNHLY, CDR2 FYNNEI. Here the CDR3 reads CASSESVRGGTYNEQFF. The CDR3 DNA is TGTGCCAGCAGTGAATCTGTGCGGGGGGGCACCTACAATGAGCAGTTCTTC.

J is TRBJ2-5 and V is TRBV20-1; the match to TRBD2 covers 9 bases. Germline V gene sequence: CDR1 DFQATT, CDR2 SNEGSKA (reference sequence). V shed 3 bases and J 2 bases; nucleotides not matched to a gene: 4. CDR3 size: 14 residues. Here the CDR3 reads CSASWRGGQETQYF. The DNA of the CDR3 is TGCAGTGCTAGTTGGCGGGGGGGACAAGAGACCCAGTACTTC.

This clonotype was seen repeatedly, ten times or more. The J gene is TRBJ1-6, the V gene TRBV5-1; weak D call: TRBD1 (5 bases). The CDR3 is made up of 15 amino acids. The V and J ends lost 4 bases and 6 bases respectively, with 14 bases between them. CDR1 is SGHRS and CDR2 is YFSETQ in the germline V gene. The CDR3 region is CASSQEGSPNSPLHF. CDR3 nucleotides: TGCGCCAGCAGCCAAGAGGGGTCTCCTAATTCACCCCTCCACTTT.

The V and J genes are TRBV7-6 and TRBJ2-3, with a possible D match to TRBD2 (6 bases). V dropped 8 bases and J dropped 1 base, with 13 bases sitting between them. CDR1 and CDR2 from the germline V gene are SGHVS and FNYEAQ. The CDR3 is 14 amino acids. The CDR3 DNA reads TGTGCCAGCTCGCGACTAGATGGCACAGATACGCAGTATTTT. Translation gives CASSRLDGTDTQYF.

This sequence joins TRBV20-1 and TRBJ2-5; 12 positions agree with TRBD2. With V trimmed by 7 bases and J by 4 bases, 7 bases remained unmatched. Germline V gene sequence: CDR1 DFQATT, CDR2 SNEGSKA (reference sequence). This CDR3 has 14 residues. CDR3 residues: CSGRPGLAGETQYF. Here the CDR3 DNA reads TGCAGTGGCAGGCCGGGACTAGCGGGAGAGACCCAGTACTTC.

This clonotype was observed a handful of times. The V gene is TRBV5-1, the J gene TRBJ2-1; D is undetermined. The CDR3 sequence is 16 residues long. V was clipped by 2 bases and J by 0 bases, with 12 bases between them. CDR1 and CDR2 from the germline V gene are SGHRS and YFSETQ. The chain's CDR3 is CASSLKWGSSYNEQFF. CDR3 bases: TGCGCCAGCAGCTTAAAGTGGGGTAGCTCCTACAATGAGCAGTTCTTC.

This clonotype was seen a handful of times. Its ends do not fully match the called genes, so a read error is possible. The genes are TRBV7-7 and TRBJ2-1; D is undetermined. Germline CDR1 SSHAT, CDR2 FNYEAQ (reference sequence). The CDR3 spans 15 residues. CDR3: CASSAYSSSYNEQFF. CDR3 sequence (DNA): TGTGCTAGCAGCGCATACAGCAGCTCCTACAATGAGCAGTTCTTC. Filled out from reference TRBV7-7 and TRBJ2-1, the complete variable domain reads GAGVSQSPRYKVTKRGQDVTLRCDPISSHATLYWYQQALGQGPEFLTYFNYEAQPDKSGLPSDRFSAERPEGSISTLTIQRTEQRDSAMYRCASSAYSSSYNEQFFGPGTRLTVL.

V and J are TRBV7-2 and TRBJ2-7; D is possibly TRBD1 (6 bases). Trimming removed 5 bases at V and 7 bases at J, with 18 bases between. Germline lookup yields CDR1 SGHTA and CDR2 FQGNSA. This CDR3 has 14 residues. CDR3: CASSLSRQTGEQYF. As DNA, the CDR3 is TGTGCCAGCAGCCTATCAAGACAAACAGGGGAGCAGTACTTC.

This clonotype was seen only once. The chain is built from TRBV6-5 and TRBJ1-2, with no clear D. Germline V CDR1 and CDR2: MNHEY, SVGAGI. V was pared by 0 bases and J by 0 bases, with 2 bases between. This CDR3 contains 13 residues. The CDR3 sequence: CASSYSTNYGYTF. Here the CDR3 DNA reads TGTGCCAGCAGTTACTCAACTAACTATGGCTACACCTTC.

This chain connects TRBV6-2 or TRBV6-3 to TRBJ2-1; D is possibly TRBD1 or TRBD2 (5 bases each). CDR1 MNHEY and CDR2 SVGEGT come from the germline V gene. This CDR3 has 17 amino acids. Trimming pared 2 bases from V and 8 bases from J, leaving 22 bases between. CDR3 sequence: CASSYPKTGTRVDEQFF. DNA of the CDR3: TGTGCCAGCAGTTACCCGAAGACGGGGACCAGGGTCGATGAGCAGTTCTTC.